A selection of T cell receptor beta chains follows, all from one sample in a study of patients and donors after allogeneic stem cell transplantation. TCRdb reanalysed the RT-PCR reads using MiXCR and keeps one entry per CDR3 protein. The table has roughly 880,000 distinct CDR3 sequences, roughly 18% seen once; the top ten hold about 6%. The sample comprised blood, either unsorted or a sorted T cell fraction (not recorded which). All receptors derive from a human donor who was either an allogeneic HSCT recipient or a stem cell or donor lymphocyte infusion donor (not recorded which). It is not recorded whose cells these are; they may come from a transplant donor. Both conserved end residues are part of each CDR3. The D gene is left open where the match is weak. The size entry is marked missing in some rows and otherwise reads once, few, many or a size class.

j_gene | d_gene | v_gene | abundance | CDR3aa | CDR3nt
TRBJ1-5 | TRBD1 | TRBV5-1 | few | CASSLGPGQGKGQPQHF | TGCGCCAGCAGCTTGGGTCCGGGACAGGGAAAGGGTCAGCCCCAGCATTTT
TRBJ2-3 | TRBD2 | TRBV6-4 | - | CASSDSSAGALTDTQYF | TGTGCCAGCAGTGACTCTTCAGCGGGGGCCCTCACAGATACGCAGTATTTT
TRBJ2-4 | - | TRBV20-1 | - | CSARDRTGAKNIQYF | TGCAGTGCTAGAGATCGGACTGGAGCCAAAAACATTCAGTACTTC
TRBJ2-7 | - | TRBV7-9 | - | CASTPRDSYEQYF | TGTGCCAGCACCCCCCGGGACTCCTACGAGCAGTACTTC
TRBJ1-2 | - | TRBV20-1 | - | CSAMTANYGYTF | TGCAGTGCTATGACGGCAAACTATGGCTACACCTTC
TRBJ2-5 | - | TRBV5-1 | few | CASGKGEETQYF | TGCGCCAGCGGAAAAGGGGAGGAGACCCAGTACTTC
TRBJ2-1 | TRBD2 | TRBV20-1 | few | CSASLAGPYNEQFF | TGCAGTGCTAGTCTAGCGGGTCCCTACAATGAGCAGTTCTTC
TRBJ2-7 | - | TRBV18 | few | CASSPPRDVAPYEQYF | TGTGCCAGCTCACCCCCGCGGGACGTGGCCCCCTACGAGCAGTACTTC
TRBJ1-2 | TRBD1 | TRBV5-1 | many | CASSTDRDYGYTF | TGCGCCAGCAGCACGGACAGGGACTATGGCTACACCTTC
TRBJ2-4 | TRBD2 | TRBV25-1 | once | CASSSRDGRYIQYF | TGTGCCAGCAGCTCCCGGGACGGGAGGTACATTCAGTACTTC
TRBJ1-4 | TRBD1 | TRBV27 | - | CASSLFPRQGGGEKLFF | TGTGCCAGCAGTTTATTCCCCCGACAGGGAGGCGGTGAAAAACTGTTTTTT
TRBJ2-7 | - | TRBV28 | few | CASSPLLLGLDSYEQYF | TGTGCCAGCAGTCCCCTCCTACTCGGTCTCGACTCCTACGAGCAGTACTTC
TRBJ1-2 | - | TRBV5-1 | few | CASSLDRGSGYTF | TGCGCCAGCAGCTTGGACAGAGGGAGCGGCTACACCTTC
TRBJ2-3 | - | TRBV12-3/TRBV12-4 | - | CASSLTGPADTQYF | TGTGCCAGCAGTTTAACGGGACCAGCCGATACGCAGTATTTT
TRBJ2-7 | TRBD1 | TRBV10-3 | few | CAISDTPADRGTNYEQYF | TGTGCCATCAGTGATACCCCCGCCGACAGGGGGACTAACTACGAGCAGTACTTC
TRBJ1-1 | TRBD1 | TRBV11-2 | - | CASSLLGGWTEAFF | TGTGCCAGCAGCTTATTAGGGGGCTGGACTGAAGCTTTCTTT
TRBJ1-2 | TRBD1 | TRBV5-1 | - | CASSWGQGARGYTF | TGCGCCAGCAGCTGGGGACAGGGGGCGAGGGGCTACACCTTC
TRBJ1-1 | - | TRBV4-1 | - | CASSQFGGSGNTEAFF | TGCGCCAGCAGCCAATTTGGAGGCAGCGGGAACACTGAAGCTTTCTTT
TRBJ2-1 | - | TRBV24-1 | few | CATSEFAWGEQFF | TGTGCCACCAGTGAGTTTGCGTGGGGAGAGCAGTTCTTC
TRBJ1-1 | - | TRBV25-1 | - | CASIDFRGTEAFF | TGTGCCAGCATCGACTTTCGGGGGACTGAAGCTTTCTTT
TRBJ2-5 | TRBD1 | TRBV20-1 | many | CSARHRGRQETQYF | TGCAGTGCTCGACACAGGGGGCGTCAAGAGACCCAGTACTTC
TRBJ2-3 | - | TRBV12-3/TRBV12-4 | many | CASTGVSTDTQYF | TGTGCCAGCACAGGCGTCAGCACAGATACGCAGTATTTT
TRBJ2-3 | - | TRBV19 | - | CASSSDGPLSLDF | TGTGCCAGTAGTTCGGATGGCCCCTTAAGTTTGGATTTT
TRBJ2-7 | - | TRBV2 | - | CASSELPKQYF | TGTGCCAGCAGCGAACTCCCGAAGCAGTACTTC
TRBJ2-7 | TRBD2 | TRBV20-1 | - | CSAVRGGSYEQYF | TGCAGCGCAGTGAGGGGAGGGTCCTACGAGCAGTACTTC
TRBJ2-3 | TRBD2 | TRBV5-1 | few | CASSLGLAGEADTQYF | TGCGCCAGCAGCTTAGGACTAGCGGGAGAAGCAGATACGCAGTATTTT
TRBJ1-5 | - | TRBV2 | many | CASSEQVISTQPQHF | TGTGCCAGCAGTGAACAAGTAATTTCGACTCAGCCCCAGCATTTT
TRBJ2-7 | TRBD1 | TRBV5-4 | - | CASSLSRGPSEQYF | TGTGCCAGCAGCTTGTCTAGGGGGCCCTCCGAGCAGTACTTC
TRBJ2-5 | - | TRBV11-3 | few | CASSLGSDQETQYF | TGTGCCAGCAGCCTCGGGTCCGACCAAGAGACCCAGTACTTC
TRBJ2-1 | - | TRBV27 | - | CASSLSREGYNEQFF | TGTGCCAGCAGTTTATCTCGGGAAGGATACAATGAGCAGTTCTTC
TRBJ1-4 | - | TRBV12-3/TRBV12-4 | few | CASRVRESEKLFF | TGTGCCAGCAGAGTTAGGGAGAGCGAAAAACTGTTTTTT
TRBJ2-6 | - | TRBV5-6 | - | CASSLESPGPRSGANVLTF | TGTGCCAGCAGCTTGGAATCTCCAGGGCCCCGATCTGGGGCCAACGTCCTGACTTTC
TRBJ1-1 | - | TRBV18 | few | CASSPQGIDTEAFF | TGTGCCAGCTCACCACAGGGAATTGACACTGAAGCTTTCTTT
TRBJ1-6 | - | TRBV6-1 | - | CASSELGSRSPLHF | TGTGCCAGCAGTGAACTGGGTAGTCGATCACCCCTCCACTTT
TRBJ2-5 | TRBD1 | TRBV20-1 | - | CSASSYRGSVETQYF | TGCAGTGCTAGCTCGTACAGGGGGAGTGTGGAGACCCAGTACTTC
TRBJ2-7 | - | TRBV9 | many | CASSVSGDEQYF | TGTGCCAGCAGCGTATCGGGGGACGAGCAGTACTTC
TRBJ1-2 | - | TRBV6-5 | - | CASSYSRGGNYGYTF | TGTGCCAGCAGTTACTCGAGGGGAGGTAACTATGGCTACACCTTC
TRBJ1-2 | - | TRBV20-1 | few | CSARSLVVNYGYTF | TGCAGTGCTAGAAGCTTGGTGGTGAACTATGGCTACACCTTC
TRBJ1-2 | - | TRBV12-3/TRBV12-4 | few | CASSPSGGVWYGYTF | TGTGCCAGCAGTCCCAGTGGGGGGGTCTGGTATGGCTACACCTTC
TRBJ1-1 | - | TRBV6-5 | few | CASSYRERDEAFF | TGTGCCAGCAGTTACCGGGAGAGGGATGAAGCTTTCTTT
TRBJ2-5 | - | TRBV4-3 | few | CASSQGSRDYQETQYF | TGCGCCAGCAGCCAAGGTTCTAGGGACTACCAAGAGACCCAGTACTTC
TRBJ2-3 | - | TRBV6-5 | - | CASSFYPIGGTDTQYF | TGTGCCAGCAGTTTCTACCCCATCGGGGGCACAGATACGCAGTATTTT
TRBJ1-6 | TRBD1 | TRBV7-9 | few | CASSFTGTGVNSPLHF | TGTGCCAGCAGCTTCACCGGGACAGGGGTAAATTCACCCCTCCACTTT
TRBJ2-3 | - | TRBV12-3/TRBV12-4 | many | CASTGTDTQYF | TGTGCCAGCACCGGCACAGATACGCAGTATTTT
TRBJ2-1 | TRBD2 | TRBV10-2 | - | CASRGQLAGGPDEQFF | TGCGCCAGCCGAGGCCAATTAGCGGGGGGTCCCGATGAGCAGTTCTTC
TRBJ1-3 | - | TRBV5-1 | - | CASREDSGNTIYF | TGCGCCAGCAGAGAGGACTCTGGAAACACCATATATTTT
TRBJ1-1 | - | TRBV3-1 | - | CASSQDTRRNTEAFF | TGTGCCAGCAGCCAAGATACTCGTCGGAACACTGAAGCTTTCTTT
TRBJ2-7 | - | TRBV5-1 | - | CASSTYRLATQVEQYF | TGCGCCAGCAGCACATATAGACTGGCCACCCAAGTCGAGCAGTACTTC
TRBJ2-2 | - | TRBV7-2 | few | CASSSGVTGTNTGELFF | TGTGCCAGCAGCTCAGGGGTAACAGGGACAAACACCGGGGAGCTGTTTTTT
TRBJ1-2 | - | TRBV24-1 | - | CATSGGPGRGYTF | TGTGCCACCAGTGGGGGCCCCGGGAGGGGCTACACCTTC
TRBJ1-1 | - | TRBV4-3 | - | CASSEAWARGLNTEAFF | TGCGCCAGCAGCGAAGCATGGGCCAGGGGATTGAACACTGAAGCTTTCTTT
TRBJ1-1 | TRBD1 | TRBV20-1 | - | CSARGRYRGKIINTEAFF | TGCAGTGCTAGAGGTCGCTACAGGGGAAAGATAATAAACACTGAAGCTTTCTTT
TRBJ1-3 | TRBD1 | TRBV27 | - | CAGILPGTVGNTIYF | TGTGCCGGGATATTACCCGGGACAGTAGGAAACACCATATATTTT
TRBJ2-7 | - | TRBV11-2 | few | CASSPRPRDNEEQYF | TGTGCCAGCAGCCCCCGGCCCCGGGACAATGAAGAGCAGTACTTC
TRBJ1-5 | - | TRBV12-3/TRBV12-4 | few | CASGRGGRLQPQHF | TGTGCCAGCGGAAGGGGGGGGCGGCTGCAGCCCCAGCATTTT